This T cell receptor beta chain derives from a study of response to subunit inactivated influenza vaccine. Study-level points and caveats: Authors suggested each seasonal flu vaccination may recruit only limited numbers of new T cells.

TCRdb reanalysed the RT-PCR reads using MiXCR and keeps one entry per CDR3 protein. The table lists about 480,000 distinct CDR3 sequences, about 25% of them singletons, with 1.5% to 2% in the top ten. Germline V lookup: CDR1 DFQATT, CDR2 SNEGSKA (reference sequence). After removal of 5 bases from V and 5 bases from J, the junction contained 8 bases not matched to a gene. This CDR3 comprises 14 residues. As regards this clonotype: Its specificity is unknown.

The chain combines TRBV20-1 with TRBJ2-1, with TRBD2 identical over 8 bases. This receptor was taken from a man aged 45-60 years who received an inactivated influenza vaccine. Sequenced here: CD4+ T cells sorted from PBMCs, sampled less than 6 days after vaccination. Written as DNA, the CDR3 is TGCAGTGCTGAAGAGCGGGAGCTAGACAATGAGCAGTTCTTC. It encodes CSAEERELDNEQFF.